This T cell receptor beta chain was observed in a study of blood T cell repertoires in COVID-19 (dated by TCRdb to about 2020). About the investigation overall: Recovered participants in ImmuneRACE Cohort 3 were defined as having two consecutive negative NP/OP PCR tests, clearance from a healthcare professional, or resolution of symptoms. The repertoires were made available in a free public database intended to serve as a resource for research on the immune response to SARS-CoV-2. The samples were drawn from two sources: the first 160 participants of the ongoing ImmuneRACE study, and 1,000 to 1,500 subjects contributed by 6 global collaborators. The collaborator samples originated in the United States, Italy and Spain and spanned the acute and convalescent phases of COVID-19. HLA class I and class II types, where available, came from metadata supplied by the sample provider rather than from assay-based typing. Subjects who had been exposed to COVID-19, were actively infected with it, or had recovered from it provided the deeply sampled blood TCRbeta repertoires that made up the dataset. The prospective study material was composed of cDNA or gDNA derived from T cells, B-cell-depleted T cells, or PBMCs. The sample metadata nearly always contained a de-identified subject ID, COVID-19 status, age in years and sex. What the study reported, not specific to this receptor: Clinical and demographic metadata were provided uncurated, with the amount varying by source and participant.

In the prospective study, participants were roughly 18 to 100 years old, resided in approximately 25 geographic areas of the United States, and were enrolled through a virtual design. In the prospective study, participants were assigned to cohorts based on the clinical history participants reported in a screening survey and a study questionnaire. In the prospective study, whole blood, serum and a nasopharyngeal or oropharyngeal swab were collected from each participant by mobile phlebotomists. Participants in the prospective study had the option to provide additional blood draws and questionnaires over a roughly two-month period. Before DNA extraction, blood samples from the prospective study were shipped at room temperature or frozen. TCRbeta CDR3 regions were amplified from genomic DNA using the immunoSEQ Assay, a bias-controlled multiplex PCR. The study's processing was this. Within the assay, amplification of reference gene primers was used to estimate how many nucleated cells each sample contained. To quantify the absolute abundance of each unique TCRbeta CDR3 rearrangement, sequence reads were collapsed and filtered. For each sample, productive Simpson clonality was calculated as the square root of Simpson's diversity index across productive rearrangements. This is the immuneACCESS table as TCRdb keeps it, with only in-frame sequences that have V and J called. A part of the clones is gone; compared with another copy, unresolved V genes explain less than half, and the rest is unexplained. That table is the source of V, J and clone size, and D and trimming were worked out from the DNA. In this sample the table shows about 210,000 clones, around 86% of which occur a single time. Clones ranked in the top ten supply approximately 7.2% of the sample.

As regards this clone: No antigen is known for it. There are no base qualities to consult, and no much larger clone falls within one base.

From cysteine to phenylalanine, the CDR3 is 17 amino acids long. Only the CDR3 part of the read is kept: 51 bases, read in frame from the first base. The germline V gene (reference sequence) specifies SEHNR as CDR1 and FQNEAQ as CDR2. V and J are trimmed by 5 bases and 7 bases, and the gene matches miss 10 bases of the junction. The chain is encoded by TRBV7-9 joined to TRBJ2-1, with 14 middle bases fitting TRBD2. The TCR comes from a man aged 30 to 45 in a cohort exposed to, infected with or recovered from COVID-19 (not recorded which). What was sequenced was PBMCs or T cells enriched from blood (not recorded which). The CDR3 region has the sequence CASSPRRLAGGPNEQFF. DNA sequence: TGTGCCAGCAGCCCGCGACGACTAGCGGGAGGGCCGAATGAGCAGTTCTTC.